The next 28 T cell receptor beta chains were all read from a single sample in a study of HIV-infected children after antiretroviral therapy interruption. Unique molecular identifiers were included in an RNA-based 3' RACE TCR library. From the 3' RACE reads, TCRdb called clonotypes with MiXCR, one entry per CDR3 protein. The sample consists of about 40,000 distinct CDR3 sequences, less than 8.5% of them appearing once. Described treatment: PENTA 11 planned treatment interruption arm or continuous ART arm. Here the sequenced sample was CD45RA+ CD4+ T cells from PBMCs, pooled from several time points, taken from a donor given antiretroviral therapy, either interrupted or continuous. Noted subset: naive CD4+ CD45RA+ CD45RO- T cells. The receptors shown here come from a pool of human donors with HIV.

This clonotype was picked up many times. This chain links TRBV27 with TRBJ2-1; 14 positions match TRBD2. The germline V gene has CDR1 MNHEY and CDR2 SMNVEV (reference sequence). This CDR3 comprises 15 residues. V dropped 5 bases and J dropped 13; count of bases not matched to a gene: 10. The CDR3 bases are TGTGCCAGCAGTCCACCCGGACTAGCGGGAGGACGTCAGTTCTTC. It specifies CASSPPGLAGGRQFF.

This clonotype came up many times. DNA of the CDR3: TGTGCCAGCAGTTCACCTCGGACCGGCGGCACTGAAGCTTTCTTT. Translating gives CASSSPRTGGTEAFF. The chain couples TRBV5-4 to TRBJ1-1; the D is unclear. Germline assignment: CDR1 SGHNT and CDR2 YYREEE (reference sequence). The CDR3 is made up of 15 amino acids. Trimming stripped 5 bases from V and 4 bases from J, with 18 bases between.

This clonotype was counted at least ten times. The chain combines TRBV28 with TRBJ2-7, with 7 bases lining up with TRBD1. The germline CDR1 and CDR2 sequences are MDHEN and SYDVKM. The length of the CDR3 is 15 residues. Trimming cost V 2 bases and J 0 bases; bases outside gene matches: 4. CDR3 residues: CASSLIRGSSYEQYF. The CDR3 nucleotides are TGTGCCAGCAGTTTAATCAGGGGGAGCTCCTACGAGCAGTACTTC.

The chain employs TRBV29-1 and TRBJ2-3, with TRBD2 as a possible D gene (5 bases). Trimming cost V 0 bases and J 2 bases, with 9 bases left between them. Germline V lookup: CDR1 SQVTM, CDR2 ANQGSEA. CDR3 length: 14 residues. CDR3 bases: TGCAGCGTTGAAGAGAGGGCAGACACAGATACGCAGTATTTT. The encoded protein is CSVEERADTDTQYF.

V gene TRBV20-1 combines with J gene TRBJ2-1; 15 positions match TRBD2. Germline V gene lookup returns CDR1 DFQATT and CDR2 SNEGSKA (reference sequence). There are 16 residues in the CDR3. V was pared by 2 bases and J by 9 bases, with 8 bases of the junction left unmatched. The CDR3 nucleotides are TGCAGTGCTAGAACGGGACTAGCGGGGGGCGGCGTTGAGCAGTTCTTC. Translating it yields CSARTGLAGGGVEQFF.

This clonotype was counted a few times. The chain couples TRBV20-1 to TRBJ1-2, with D unresolved. Germline CDR1 and CDR2: DFQATT and SNEGSKA (reference sequence). The CDR3 loop spans 12 amino acids. V lost 6 bases to trimming and J lost 0 bases, with 8 bases between them. The CDR3 loop is CSATWTNYGYTF. The CDR3 coding sequence is TGCAGTGCCACCTGGACTAACTATGGCTACACCTTC.

This clonotype was counted many times. The gene calls are TRBV6-4 and TRBJ2-1; TRBD2 agrees at 10 bases. The CDR3 has 14 residues. With V trimmed by 5 bases and J by 6 bases, 4 bases remained unmatched. CDR1 and CDR2 from the germline V gene are MRHNA and SNTAGT. This chain's CDR3 is CASSKLAGTNEQFF. CDR3 in DNA: TGTGCCAGCAGTAAACTAGCGGGAACCAATGAGCAGTTCTTC.

Concerning this clonotype itself: An end of the junction does not agree with germline; a read error may underlie this. This chain joins TRBV10-3 and TRBJ1-1; D is perhaps TRBD1 (6 bases). This CDR3 has 14 amino acids. Germline CDR1 reads ENHRY; CDR2 reads SYGVKD. CDR3 in DNA: TGCGCCAGCAGGACTCAGGGGAGCGGCTTGAAAGCTTTCTTT. Amino acid sequence: CASRTQGSGLKAFF.

This clonotype was counted ten times or more. This chain links TRBV6-5 with TRBJ2-2; D tentatively reads TRBD1 or TRBD2 (5 bases each). CDR3 length: 18 residues. Between the trimmed V and J ends, which lost 5 bases and 5 bases, there was a span of 24 bases. Germline values: CDR1 MNHEY, CDR2 SVGAGI. The CDR3 loop is CASSGLGDLLGGTGELFF. In DNA form, the CDR3 reads TGTGCCAGCAGTGGTCTAGGGGACCTCCTCGGTGGGACCGGGGAGCTGTTTTTT.

This chain joins TRBV20-1 and TRBJ2-1; 7 positions match TRBD2. Germline-derived CDR1 and CDR2 are DFQATT and SNEGSKA (reference sequence). Trimming at V came to 7 bases and at J to 4 bases, leaving 16 bases not matched to a gene. This CDR3 comprises 16 residues. The CDR3 sequence is CSVGRGGLGVYNEQFF. CDR3 DNA: TGCAGTGTAGGAAGGGGAGGACTAGGGGTTTACAATGAGCAGTTCTTC.

This clonotype was counted at least ten times. The V and J genes are TRBV20-1 and TRBJ2-7; 7 bases fit TRBD2. The V gene's germline CDR1 is DFQATT and CDR2 SNEGSKA (reference sequence). This CDR3 is built from 13 residues. V gave up 6 bases and J gave up 2 bases; unmatched junction bases: 7. CDR3 bases: TGCAGTGCAGCGGGAAGGTTGCCCTACGAGCAGTACTTC. Protein: CSAAGRLPYEQYF.

This clonotype was found many times. The CDR3 nucleotides are TGTGCCAGCATATCGCGGGAAGGATCGGGCAGGCAGTTCTTC. The encoded protein is CASISREGSGRQFF. The chain employs TRBV25-1 and TRBJ2-1; the D gene is possibly TRBD2 (6 bases). Trimming pared 7 bases from V and 12 bases from J, leaving 22 bases between. The length of the CDR3 is 14 residues. CDR1 and CDR2 (germline): MGHDK, SYGVNS.

There are many counts of this clonotype. The chain couples TRBV6-6 to TRBJ2-1, with 7 nucleotides matching TRBD1. The CDR3 runs to 13 residues. Looked up from germline, CDR1 is MNHNY and CDR2 is SVGAGI (reference sequence). Germline trimming cut 6 bases from V and 9 bases from J; bases unmatched to any gene: 8. The CDR3 here is CASRGQHYAEQFF. CDR3 DNA sequence: TGTGCCAGCAGGGGACAGCACTATGCTGAGCAGTTCTTC.

This clonotype came up many times. This rearrangement joins TRBV21-1 to TRBJ2-3; whether TRBD1, the table's D call, matches the DNA was not checked. TRBV21-1 is deemed a pseudogene. This CDR3 comprises 15 residues. The CDR3 protein is CASSKYRGRGDTQYF. As DNA, the CDR3 is TGTGCCAGCAGCAAATATAGGGGACGGGGAGATACGCAGTATTTT.

This clonotype appeared a few times. The genes are TRBV19 and TRBJ2-2, with D possibly matching TRBD1 (6 bases). Germline V gives CDR1 LNHDA, CDR2 SQIVND (reference sequence). V lost 8 bases and J 0 bases, leaving 10 bases between the germline ends. CDR3 length equals 14 residues. For the CDR3, the DNA is TGTGCCAGTCGGCCAGGGGCGAACACCGGGGAGCTGTTTTTT. The encoded protein is CASRPGANTGELFF.

The rearrangement uses TRBV6-2 or TRBV6-3 and TRBJ2-1; D might be TRBD2 (5 bases). Germline loops: CDR1 MNHEY, CDR2 SVGEGT. V was trimmed by 7 bases and J by 6 bases, leaving 13 bases between them. This CDR3 is 13 amino acids long. This CDR3 is CASNIGVGNEQFF. The CDR3 DNA sequence: TGTGCCAGCAACATCGGGGTGGGCAATGAGCAGTTCTTC.

There are a few counts of this clonotype. The CDR3 here is CASSLASLARDPRYNEQFF. The DNA of the CDR3 is TGCGCCAGCAGCCTGGCCAGCCTAGCGCGAGACCCCAGATACAATGAGCAGTTCTTC. The chain couples TRBV5-1 to TRBJ2-1; TRBD2 might be the D (6 bases). Germline values: CDR1 SGHRS, CDR2 YFSETQ. V lost 4 bases and J 4 bases, leaving 27 bases between the germline ends. The CDR3 is made up of 19 amino acids.

The chain links TRBV10-3 to TRBJ2-5; possible D gene TRBD2, 5 bases. CDR1 and CDR2 from the germline V gene are ENHRY and SYGVKD. Trimming stripped 10 bases from V and 7 bases from J, with 19 bases between. The CDR3 sequence is 13 residues long. DNA of the CDR3: TGTGCCACCGGGCATGAGGGCGAGGGGACCCAGTACTTC. Translated: CATGHEGEGTQYF.

This clonotype was picked up many times. The rearrangement links TRBV12-3 or TRBV12-4 to TRBJ2-1, with D perhaps matching TRBD1 or TRBD2 (6 bases each). V gave up 0 bases and J gave up 9 bases, with 12 bases separating them. The CDR3 covers 14 residues. The CDR3 DNA follows: TGTGCCAGCAGTTTAGCCCGGGGGCGAGCTGAGCAGTTCTTC. It specifies CASSLARGRAEQFF.

The chain recombines TRBV28 with TRBJ2-5, with 7 bases fitting TRBD1. Per the germline V gene, CDR1 is MDHEN and CDR2 is SYDVKM. There are 15 residues in the CDR3. J lost 4 bases, V lost 5 bases, and 10 bases had no gene match. This chain's CDR3 is CASSKGNRGIETQYF. CDR3 in DNA: TGTGCCAGCAGTAAGGGCAACAGGGGCATAGAGACCCAGTACTTC.

At least ten counts were recorded for this clonotype. The V gene is TRBV7-2, the J gene TRBJ2-1; D may be TRBD2 (7 bases). Germline CDR1 SGHTA, CDR2 FQGNSA. The CDR3 covers 16 residues. V lost 4 bases, J lost 10 bases, and 23 bases lay in between. The CDR3 protein is CASSSRLGGGPREQFF. The CDR3 DNA reads TGTGCCAGCAGCTCTAGGCTGGGGGGGGGCCCACGGGAGCAGTTCTTC. The full variable domain, in which reference TRBV7-2 and TRBJ2-1 provide the parts outside the CDR3, is GAGVSQSPSNKVTEKGKDVELRCDPISGHTALYWYRQSLGQGLEFLIYFQGNSAPDKSGLPSDRFSAERTGGSVSTLTIQRTQQEDSAVYLCASSSRLGGGPREQFFGPGTRLTVL.

The chain links TRBV5-1 to TRBJ1-1, with TRBD1 as a possible D gene (5 bases). Trimming removed 4 bases from V and 3 bases from J, with 10 bases in between. The length of the CDR3 is 13 residues. The germline V gene encodes CDR1 SGHRS and CDR2 YFSETQ. The CDR3 DNA is TGCGCCAGCAGCGGGGGGAGCGACACTGAAGCTTTCTTT. Amino acids: CASSGGSDTEAFF.

This clonotype was observed many times. This chain links TRBV5-1 with TRBJ2-7; 10 bases line up with TRBD2. Trimming removed 0 bases from V and 2 bases from J; junction bases left unmatched: 5. The germline V gene has CDR1 SGHRS and CDR2 YFSETQ. This CDR3 is built from 16 residues. In DNA, the CDR3 is TGCGCCAGCAGCTTGGCTAGCGGGAGTAACCCCTACGAGCAGTACTTC. Amino acids: CASSLASGSNPYEQYF. Looking up the rest from reference TRBV5-1 and TRBJ2-7 gives the full variable domain: KAGVTQTPRYLIKTRGQQVTLSCSPISGHRSVSWYQQTPGQGLQFLFEYFSETQRNKGNFPGRFSGRQFSNSRSEMNVSTLELGDSALYLCASSLASGSNPYEQYFGPGTRLTVT.

This clonotype was observed many times. The gene calls are TRBV7-2 and TRBJ2-2; no reliable D call. Trimming cost V 2 bases and J 2 bases, with 12 bases left between them. CDR1 and CDR2 from the germline V gene are SGHTA and FQGNSA. CDR3 size: 16 residues. The CDR3 nucleotides are TGTGCCAGCAGCTTACGCCACCGGCGTAACACCGGGGAGCTGTTTTTT. It translates to CASSLRHRRNTGELFF.

This clonotype was counted ten times or more. V is TRBV5-1 and J is TRBJ1-1, with D perhaps TRBD1 (6 bases). Germline V gene data show CDR1 as SGHRS and CDR2 as YFSETQ. V lost 4 bases, J lost 2 bases, and 12 bases lay in between. CDR3 length: 14 amino acids. The CDR3 sequence: CASSGKTGNTEAFF. In nucleotides, the CDR3 is TGCGCCAGCAGCGGAAAGACAGGCAACACTGAAGCTTTCTTT.

This clonotype was seen many times. The chain is built from TRBV5-1 and TRBJ1-5; 12 positions agree with TRBD1. V lost 3 bases and J lost 7; bases outside the gene matches: 5. This CDR3 has 15 amino acids. Per germline, CDR1 SGHRS and CDR2 YFSETQ. The CDR3 sequence: CASSYGTGGVQPQHF. The CDR3 DNA follows: TGCGCCAGCAGCTACGGGACAGGGGGCGTGCAGCCCCAGCATTTT.

This clonotype was counted ten times or more. Mismatch with germline at one junction end may stem from a read error. The chain uses TRBV10-3 and TRBJ2-7, with D uncertain. Looked up from germline, CDR1 is ENHRY and CDR2 is SYGVKD. CDR3 length: 16 residues. The CDR3 is CASSDALTGVSYEQYF. DNA of the CDR3: TGTGCCAGCAGTGATGCCCTGACTGGGGTCTCCTATGAACAGTACTTC.

This clonotype occurred many times. The chain joins TRBV20-1 to TRBJ1-1; D gene uncertain. Germline V lookup: CDR1 DFQATT, CDR2 SNEGSKA (reference sequence). The CDR3 is made up of 14 amino acids. V was cut by 5 bases and J by 9 bases, with 22 bases left in between. This chain's CDR3 is CSAPTSAGKGQAFF. The CDR3 nucleotides are TGCAGTGCTCCTACCTCCGCCGGAAAAGGTCAAGCTTTCTTT.